The TCR beta chain under discussion was sequenced for a study of long-term antiretroviral therapy in people with HIV. The run of the v3.0 immunoSEQ assay was at survey level. Sequencing efforts were directed toward about 40,000-50,000 T-cell genomes per sample. Data came from immunoSEQ multiplex PCR; TCRdb stores just in-frame clones and leaves some out. In the table there are fewer than 30,000 clones, 86% of which are singletons. Points from the study as a whole: There were no data on ART adherence, viral resistance or therapy changes, a gap that limits inferences about post-ART repertoire changes. Dating from about 2004 to 2017, the blood was possibly obtained under older ART regimens.

In the United States, treatment was given to all participants with HIV. Turning to this clone: The antigen is undetermined.

The CDR3 covers 15 residues. V was clipped by 5 bases and J by 5 bases, with 18 bases between them. Germline values: CDR1 SEHNR, CDR2 FQNEAQ (reference sequence). The sample in question was unsorted PBMCs, obtained roughly 2.7 years after starting antiretroviral therapy. The origin of this receptor is a man aged 40-55 years with HIV. The chain joins TRBV7-9 to TRBJ1-2, with D possibly matching TRBD1 (5 bases). For the CDR3, the DNA is TGTGCCAGCAGCGCCGAAGGGGTAATTGGGTATGGCTACACCTTC. It is translated as CASSAEGVIGYGYTF.